These 3 T cell receptor beta chains were all obtained from the same sample, sequenced in a study of neurological immune-mediated disorders. TCRdb recomputed calls from the 5' RACE reads with MiXCR, one row per CDR3 protein. The repertoire consists of some 38,000 distinct CDR3 sequences, with about 4.1% occurring once and the leading ten covering approximately 2.2%. Sequenced: PBMCs. The receptors originated from a man younger than 45 with multiple sclerosis.

This clonotype was seen many times. This chain uses TRBV6-1 with TRBJ2-1, with 8 bases aligning to TRBD1. J lost 6 bases, V lost 7 bases, and 14 bases had no gene match. CDR1 is MNHNS, CDR2 SASEGT, per germline. This CDR3 contains 16 residues. The CDR3: CASTGGRGRDGNEQFF. Written as DNA, the CDR3 is TGTGCCAGCACTGGGGGCAGGGGGCGTGACGGCAATGAGCAGTTCTTC.

In this sample, this clonotype turned up a few times. The chain recombines TRBV11-3 with TRBJ2-7; D may be TRBD1 or TRBD2 (6 bases each). Germline CDR1 is SGHNT and CDR2 is YENEEA. This CDR3 comprises 15 residues. Trimming removed 1 base from V and 7 bases from J, with 17 bases in between. The CDR3 bases are TGTGCCAGCAGCTTAGGAGCCGGGGGCCTCGGGGAGCAGTACTTC. It is translated as CASSLGAGGLGEQYF.

This chain uses TRBV5-1 with TRBJ1-1; TRBD1 agrees at 9 bases. The CDR3 extends over 14 amino acids. In germline, CDR1 is SGHRS, CDR2 YFSETQ. Trimming took 3 bases from V and 7 from J; bases not matched to a gene: 7. In DNA, the CDR3 is TGCGCCAGCAGCTACGGACAGGGGACAATTGAAGCTTTCTTT. Translation gives CASSYGQGTIEAFF.